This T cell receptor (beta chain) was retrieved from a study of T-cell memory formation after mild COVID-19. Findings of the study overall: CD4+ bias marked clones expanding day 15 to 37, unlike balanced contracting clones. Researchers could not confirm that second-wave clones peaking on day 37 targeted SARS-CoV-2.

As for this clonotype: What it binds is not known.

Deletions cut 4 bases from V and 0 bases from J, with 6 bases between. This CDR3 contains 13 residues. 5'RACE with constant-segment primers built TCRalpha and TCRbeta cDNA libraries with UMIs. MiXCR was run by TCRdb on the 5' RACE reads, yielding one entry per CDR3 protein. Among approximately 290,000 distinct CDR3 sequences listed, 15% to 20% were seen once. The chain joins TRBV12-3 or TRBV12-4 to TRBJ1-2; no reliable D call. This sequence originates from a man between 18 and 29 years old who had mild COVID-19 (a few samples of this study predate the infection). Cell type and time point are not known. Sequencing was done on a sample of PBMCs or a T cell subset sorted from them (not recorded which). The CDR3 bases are TGTGCCAGCAGTTGGGTTTCTAACTATGGCTACACCTTC. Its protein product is CASSWVSNYGYTF.